The 17 T cell receptor beta chains presented below share a single source sample, sequenced in a study of blood T cell repertoires in COVID-19 (dated by TCRdb to between 2020 and 2021). The library was made by the immunoSEQ multiplex PCR assay. This is the immuneACCESS table as TCRdb keeps it, with only in-frame sequences that have V and J called. A part of the clones is gone; compared with another copy, unresolved V genes explain less than half, and the rest is unexplained. This sample holds 84,000 or so clones; 65% to 85% were observed only once. Of the sample, about 10% is held by the ten largest clones. The material sequenced was peripheral blood. The receptors were gathered from a man between 65 and 85 years old with acute or convalescent COVID-19.

The chain links TRBV14 to TRBJ2-1, with 7 bases aligning to TRBD1. V shed 2 bases, J shed 9 bases, and the junction held 7 bases outside the gene matches. This CDR3 has 14 residues. The germline V gene has CDR1 SGHDN and CDR2 FVKESK. In nucleotides, the CDR3 is TGTGCCAGCAGCCAAACAGGGGCCCAGGGTGAGCAGTTCTTC. It codes for CASSQTGAQGEQFF.

The rearrangement links TRBV7-6 to TRBJ2-5; D perhaps matches TRBD2 (7 bases). CDR1 and CDR2 (germline): SGHVS, FNYEAQ. The CDR3 totals 15 residues. V dropped 5 bases and J dropped 6 bases, with 19 bases sitting between them. The CDR3 nucleotides are TGTGCCAGCAGCGCGATAGGGGGGGGGCCGCAGACCCAGTACTTC. It is translated as CASSAIGGGPQTQYF.

Remarks on this clone: Other DNA sequences within the sample encode an identical CDR3. The chain recombines TRBV30 with TRBJ2-6, with D tentatively TRBD1 (6 bases). Trimming took off 0 bases at V and 2 bases at J, with 8 bases between the two ends. The CDR3 runs to 15 residues. CDR1 and CDR2 (germline): GTSNPN, SVGIG (reference sequence). The CDR3 coding sequence is TGTGCCTGGAGTGTAGGGGGAACTGGGGCCAACGTCCTGACTTTC. Its protein product is CAWSVGGTGANVLTF. The full variable domain, its missing parts supplied by reference TRBV30 and TRBJ2-6, is SQTIHQWPATLVQPVGSPLSLECTVEGTSNPNLYWYRQAAGRGLQLLFYSVGIGQISSEVPQNLSASRPQDRQFILSSKKLLLSDSGFYLCAWSVGGTGANVLTFGAGSRLTVL.

The chain recombines TRBV11-2 with TRBJ2-7; D perhaps matches TRBD2 (7 bases). This CDR3 has 14 residues. Germline V gene data show CDR1 as SGHAT and CDR2 as FQNNGV. Trimming removed 6 bases at V and 6 bases at J, with 18 bases between. The CDR3 loop reads CASRPTYRGAEQYF. The DNA for the CDR3 is TGTGCCAGCAGACCCACCTACCGGGGGGCCGAGCAGTACTTC.

V and J are TRBV11-2 and TRBJ1-2; 9 bases align to TRBD1. CDR1 and CDR2 from the germline V gene are SGHAT and FQNNGV. The trim removed 3 bases at V and 6 bases at J, leaving 8 bases unmatched. The CDR3 spans 15 residues. DNA of the CDR3: TGTGCCAGCAGCTTTTTGCAGGGGACAGGGAATGGCTACACCTTC. It codes for CASSFLQGTGNGYTF.

The V call is TRBV11-2, the J call TRBJ2-7; TRBD2 agrees at 9 bases. The V gene end was trimmed by 2 bases and the J gene end by 2 bases; junction bases not matched to a gene: 7. The CDR3 is 16 amino acids. CDR1 is SGHAT, CDR2 FQNNGV, per germline. DNA of the CDR3: TGTGCCAGCAGCTTATCCTTAGCGGGGGAGACCTACGAGCAGTACTTC. Its translation is CASSLSLAGETYEQYF. The full variable domain, its missing parts supplied by reference TRBV11-2 and TRBJ2-7, is EAGVAQSPRYKIIEKRQSVAFWCNPISGHATLYWYQQILGQGPKLLIQFQNNGVVDDSQLPKDRFSAERLKGVDSTLKIQPAKLEDSAVYLCASSLSLAGETYEQYFGPGTRLTVT.

The chain combines TRBV30 with TRBJ2-5; TRBD1 matches 11 bases. CDR1 is GTSNPN, CDR2 SVGIG, per germline (reference sequence). Germline trimming cut 0 bases from V and 5 bases from J; bases unmatched to any gene: 2. The CDR3 loop spans 14 amino acids. CDR3 bases: TGTGCCTGGAGTGTTTGGGACAGGGGGGAGACCCAGTACTTC. Protein product: CAWSVWDRGETQYF. Drawing the rest from reference TRBV30 and TRBJ2-5, the complete variable domain is SQTIHQWPATLVQPVGSPLSLECTVEGTSNPNLYWYRQAAGRGLQLLFYSVGIGQISSEVPQNLSASRPQDRQFILSSKKLLLSDSGFYLCAWSVWDRGETQYFGPGTRLLVL.

This clone has a count of ten or more. The V gene is TRBV4-1, the J gene TRBJ2-1; 8 positions match TRBD1. Germline V gene data show CDR1 as MGHRA and CDR2 as YSYEKL. The CDR3 covers 15 residues. With V trimmed by 4 bases and J by 4 bases, 6 bases remained unmatched. CDR3 protein: CASSLWTGSYNEQFF. CDR3 nucleotides: TGCGCCAGCAGCCTCTGGACAGGGTCTTACAATGAGCAGTTCTTC.

This clone has a handful of counts. The chain combines TRBV30 with TRBJ1-6, with D maybe TRBD1 (5 bases). Looked up from germline, CDR1 is GTSNPN and CDR2 is SVGIG (reference sequence). The V and J ends lost 3 bases and 6 bases respectively, with 12 bases between them. CDR3 length: 14 amino acids. CDR3 DNA: TGTGCCTGGAGAGACCAAGGGGCTAATTCACCCCTCCACTTT. Encoded protein: CAWRDQGANSPLHF.

The J gene is TRBJ2-5, the V gene TRBV3-1 (or the pseudogene TRBV3-2); a possible D gene is TRBD1 (6 bases). The germline V and J ends were trimmed by 4 bases and 4 bases, with 10 bases remaining between them. CDR3 length: 13 residues. Germline V gives CDR1 LGHDT, CDR2 YNNKEL (reference sequence). The CDR3 here is CASSPTGRETQYF. CDR3 sequence (DNA): TGTGCCAGCAGCCCTACAGGGAGAGAGACCCAGTACTTC.

J is TRBJ2-3 and V is TRBV29-1; a weak D match, TRBD1 (6 bases). The length of the CDR3 is 11 residues. Germline lookup yields CDR1 SQVTM and CDR2 ANQGSEA. With 7 bases removed from V and 4 bases from J, the gap between germline ends came to 9 bases. The CDR3 region is CSGTGSDTQYF. The CDR3 DNA reads TGCAGCGGTACAGGGTCAGATACGCAGTATTTT.

The chain couples TRBV27 to TRBJ2-5; D might be TRBD2 (6 bases). The CDR3 is 14 residues long. The germline CDR1 and CDR2 sequences are MNHEY and SMNVEV (reference sequence). V lost 5 bases and J lost 1, with 11 bases in between. CDR3 loop: CASSAAGTQETQYF. As DNA, the CDR3 is TGTGCCAGCAGTGCCGCGGGAACCCAAGAGACCCAGTACTTC.

The chain links TRBV6-1 to TRBJ2-3; 11 bases match TRBD1. The CDR3 sequence is 13 residues long. With V trimmed by 8 bases and J by 3 bases, 1 base remained unmatched. Looked up from germline, CDR1 is MNHNS and CDR2 is SASEGT. CDR3 sequence reads: CASGDRGTDTQYF. The CDR3 nucleotides read TGTGCCAGCGGGGACAGGGGGACAGATACGCAGTATTTT.

The chain is built from TRBV5-1 and TRBJ2-7, with a tentative D call TRBD1 (6 bases). Germline V gene lookup returns CDR1 SGHRS and CDR2 YFSETQ. Trimming cost V 5 bases and J 0 bases, with 12 bases left between them. The CDR3 is made up of 14 amino acids. In nucleotides, the CDR3 is TGCGCCAGCAGACCGGGACACCTCTCCTACGAGCAGTACTTC. Translating it yields CASRPGHLSYEQYF.

The chain is built from TRBV6-5 and TRBJ2-1; possible D gene TRBD1, 6 bases. Trimming pared 5 bases from V and 3 bases from J, leaving 8 bases between. Per the germline V gene, CDR1 is MNHEY and CDR2 is SVGAGI. The CDR3 is 13 amino acids. The CDR3 DNA sequence: TGTGCCAGCAGTACGGGACACTACAATGAGCAGTTCTTC. Its protein product is CASSTGHYNEQFF.

V gene TRBV4-1 combines with J gene TRBJ2-1; 9 positions match TRBD2. Germline assignment: CDR1 MGHRA and CDR2 YSYEKL. The J segment lost 8 bases and the V segment lost 0 bases, leaving 5 bases of the junction unmatched. CDR3 size: 15 residues. The DNA of the CDR3 is TGCGCCAGCAGCCAAGATGGAGTAGCGGGGGATGAGCAGTTCTTC. Its protein is CASSQDGVAGDEQFF.

The V gene is TRBV11-1, the J gene TRBJ2-7; D is possibly TRBD2 (6 bases). V lost 3 bases, J lost 2 bases, and 11 bases lay in between. The CDR3 runs to 14 residues. The germline gives CDR1 SGHAT, CDR2 FQDESV (reference sequence). The CDR3 DNA reads TGTGCCAGCAGCTTGGAGGGATTTACCTACGAGCAGTACTTC. It yields the protein CASSLEGFTYEQYF.